This passage covers 22 T cell receptor beta chains from one sample sequenced in a study of blood T cell repertoires in COVID-19. This table comes from immunoSEQ multiplex PCR, and its TCRdb copy is limited to in-frame clones, with some not included. The sample contains a few hundred thousand clones, 70% to 90% of which appear only once. The sequenced sample consisted of PBMCs or T cells enriched from blood (not recorded which). The receptors come from a woman aged 45-59 years who had recovered from COVID-19.

V and J are TRBV6-1 and TRBJ1-6; D is undetermined. V was cut by 2 bases and J by 9 bases, with 11 bases left in between. The CDR3 sequence is 14 residues long. Germline CDR1 reads MNHNS; CDR2 reads SASEGT. The CDR3 is CASSENGRFSPLHF. As DNA, the CDR3 is TGTGCCAGCAGTGAAAACGGTAGATTTTCACCCCTCCACTTT.

This clone was found once. The chain uses TRBV5-1 and TRBJ1-1, with unresolved D. CDR1 is SGHRS, CDR2 YFSETQ, per germline. The CDR3 extends over 14 amino acids. V lost 0 bases, J lost 1 base, and 7 bases lay in between. The CDR3 nucleotides read TGCGCCAGCAGCTTGGGGGCAGGGAACACTGAAGCTTTCTTT. Translated: CASSLGAGNTEAFF.

This clone was picked up one time. The gene calls are TRBV24-1 and TRBJ2-2; TRBD2 might be the D (6 bases). Trimming took off 3 bases at V and 2 bases at J, with 21 bases between the two ends. This CDR3 is built from 19 residues. Looked up from germline, CDR1 is KGHDR and CDR2 is SFDVKD. Here the CDR3 reads CATSDQLPEGEPNTGELFF. The CDR3 DNA follows: TGTGCCACCAGTGATCAACTTCCGGAGGGAGAACCAAACACCGGGGAGCTGTTTTTT.

The V and J genes are TRBV7-9 and TRBJ1-3, with D uncertain. Germline lookup yields CDR1 SEHNR and CDR2 FQNEAQ (reference sequence). The CDR3 has 14 amino acids. Trimming stripped 6 bases from V and 0 bases from J, with 9 bases between. The CDR3 sequence is CASRPEGSGNTIYF. The CDR3 region has the DNA TGTGCCAGCAGACCCGAGGGCTCTGGAAACACCATATATTTT.

The sample holds one count of this clone. The chain couples TRBV19 to TRBJ2-1, with D maybe TRBD1 (6 bases). V lost 3 bases and J 0 bases, leaving 24 bases between the germline ends. This CDR3 region has 20 residues. The germline V gene has CDR1 LNHDA and CDR2 SQIVND (reference sequence). The CDR3 reads CASSIRAFPGTGSSYNEQFF. The CDR3 coding sequence is TGTGCCAGTAGTATTCGGGCATTCCCAGGAACAGGGAGCTCCTACAATGAGCAGTTCTTC.

J is TRBJ1-5 and V is TRBV28, with TRBD1 identical over 7 bases. Germline CDR1 and CDR2: MDHEN and SYDVKM. J was trimmed by 8 bases and V by 6 bases; bases with no gene match: 7. CDR3 length: 13 amino acids. CDR3 DNA sequence: TGTGCCAGCAGGTCCACAGGGGAAAAGCCCCAGCATTTT. It codes for CASRSTGEKPQHF.

The chain carries TRBV7-9 and TRBJ2-1, with D unresolved. The CDR3 is 13 amino acids. Germline CDR1 is SEHNR and CDR2 is FQNEAQ (reference sequence). V was trimmed by 8 bases and J by 5 bases, leaving 13 bases between them. CDR3 sequence: CASRRSGNNEQFF. In DNA, the CDR3 is TGTGCCAGCCGGCGCTCAGGAAACAATGAGCAGTTCTTC. Looking up the rest from reference TRBV7-9 and TRBJ2-1 gives the full variable domain: DTGVSQNPRHKITKRGQNVTFRCDPISEHNRLYWYRQTLGQGPEFLTYFQNEAQLEKSRLLSDRFSAERPKGSFSTLEIQRTEQGDSAMYLCASRRSGNNEQFFGPGTRLTVL.

This chain connects TRBV9 to TRBJ1-2; the D gene is possibly TRBD1 (6 bases). The CDR3 extends over 17 amino acids. Trimming stripped 3 bases from V and 1 base from J, with 19 bases between. Germline loops: CDR1 SGDLS, CDR2 YYNGEE. This chain's CDR3 is CASSAYSGGHYNYGYTF. The CDR3 DNA follows: TGTGCCAGCAGCGCCTATTCGGGGGGACACTATAACTATGGCTACACCTTC.

This rearrangement joins TRBV9 to TRBJ2-3, with a possible D match to TRBD1 (6 bases). Germline V CDR1 and CDR2: SGDLS, YYNGEE. This CDR3 region has 14 residues. V dropped 4 bases and J dropped 7 bases, with 16 bases sitting between them. As DNA, the CDR3 is TGTGCCAGCAGCACTCAAGGGACACGGAATACGCAGTATTTT. It specifies CASSTQGTRNTQYF.

V usage is TRBV3-1 (or the pseudogene TRBV3-2) and J usage is TRBJ1-1; D not certain. CDR1 and CDR2 from the germline V gene are LGHDT and YNNKEL (reference sequence). This CDR3 is 14 amino acids long. Trimming left V 1 base short and J 4 bases short, with 10 bases between. CDR3 sequence (DNA): TGTGCCAGCAGCCAAGTCCGGGGTATCACTGAAGCTTTCTTT. Translation gives CASSQVRGITEAFF.

The chain uses TRBV11-3 and TRBJ2-3, with D perhaps matching TRBD1 (5 bases). The CDR3 totals 14 residues. Trimming removed 3 bases from V and 8 bases from J, with 15 bases in between. Germline V CDR1 and CDR2: SGHNT, YENEEA. CDR3 DNA sequence: TGTGCCAGCAGCTTGACCAGGGAAGTGGGTACGCAGTATTTT. Protein product: CASSLTREVGTQYF.

The chain uses TRBV28 and TRBJ2-7; 8 nucleotides align to TRBD2. The CDR3 covers 15 residues. The V and J ends lost 3 bases and 6 bases, in that order; junction bases with no gene match: 10. CDR1 is MDHEN and CDR2 is SYDVKM in the germline V gene. The CDR3 DNA is TGTGCCAGCAGTTTGGTGACTAGCGATCGGGGCGAGCAGTACTTC. It codes for CASSLVTSDRGEQYF.

This chain links TRBV15 with TRBJ2-7; 13 positions match TRBD2. The germline CDR1 and CDR2 sequences are LNHNV and YYDKDF (reference sequence). After removal of 5 bases from V and 6 bases from J, the junction contained 7 bases not matched to a gene. CDR3 length equals 15 residues. This CDR3 is CATSGTSGEIGEQYF. In DNA, the CDR3 is TGTGCCACCAGCGGGACTAGCGGGGAAATTGGCGAGCAGTACTTC.

V usage is TRBV5-4 and J usage is TRBJ2-5; 10 nucleotides match TRBD1. The CDR3 is made up of 15 amino acids. With V trimmed by 3 bases and J by 5 bases, 7 bases remained unmatched. Germline V lookup: CDR1 SGHNT, CDR2 YYREEE (reference sequence). This CDR3 is CASSSRQGAQETQYF. CDR3 DNA: TGTGCCAGCAGCTCACGACAGGGGGCACAGGAGACCCAGTACTTC.

The rearrangement joins TRBV9 to TRBJ2-2; 9 bases map to TRBD2. Trimming removed 0 bases from V and 1 base from J; junction bases left unmatched: 7. Germline V lookup: CDR1 SGDLS, CDR2 YYNGEE. The CDR3 loop spans 18 amino acids. The CDR3 region is CASSVEGPSGVNTGELFF. CDR3 sequence (DNA): TGTGCCAGCAGCGTAGAAGGGCCTAGCGGGGTGAACACCGGGGAGCTGTTTTTT.

This rearrangement joins TRBV28 to TRBJ2-1, with 7 nucleotides matching TRBD2. The CDR3 loop spans 14 amino acids. Germline assignment: CDR1 MDHEN and CDR2 SYDVKM. With V trimmed by 4 bases and J by 8 bases, 8 bases remained unmatched. The CDR3 loop is CASSSDGGGDEQFF. DNA of the CDR3: TGTGCCAGCAGTTCGGATGGGGGGGGAGATGAGCAGTTCTTC.

V usage is TRBV10-3 and J usage is TRBJ1-1; 9 bases align to TRBD1. V shed 3 bases and J 0 bases; nucleotides not matched to a gene: 2. In germline, CDR1 is ENHRY, CDR2 SYGVKD. The CDR3 extends over 15 amino acids. In nucleotides, the CDR3 is TGTGCCATCAGTGAATGGACAGGGGTGAACACTGAAGCTTTCTTT. As protein: CAISEWTGVNTEAFF.

The chain recombines TRBV9 with TRBJ2-5; 13 bases fit TRBD2. This CDR3 is built from 17 residues. Per the germline V gene, CDR1 is SGDLS and CDR2 is YYNGEE. The J segment lost 5 bases and the V segment lost 3 bases, leaving 10 bases of the junction unmatched. This CDR3 reads CASSGTSGSRWGETQYF. DNA for the CDR3: TGTGCCAGCAGCGGGACTAGCGGGAGTAGATGGGGGGAGACCCAGTACTTC.

This chain joins TRBV6-2 or TRBV6-3 and TRBJ2-1; 7 nucleotides line up with TRBD2. Looked up from germline, CDR1 is MNHEY and CDR2 is SVGEGT. This CDR3 is built from 13 residues. V dropped 5 bases and J dropped 9; count of bases not matched to a gene: 7. The CDR3: CASSPGLVPEQFF. The CDR3 coding sequence is TGTGCCAGCAGTCCCGGACTAGTACCTGAGCAGTTCTTC.

The chain is built from TRBV28 and TRBJ2-7, with 8 bases that match TRBD2. J was trimmed by 0 bases and V by 6 bases; bases with no gene match: 1. Looked up from germline, CDR1 is MDHEN and CDR2 is SYDVKM. The CDR3 spans 13 residues. In DNA form, the CDR3 reads TGTGCCAGCAGAGCGGGGGCCTCCTACGAGCAGTACTTC. As protein: CASRAGASYEQYF.

V gene TRBV7-2 combines with J gene TRBJ2-3; TRBD2 agrees at 10 bases. J was trimmed by 4 bases and V by 1 base; bases with no gene match: 14. This CDR3 is built from 19 residues. Germline V gene lookup returns CDR1 SGHTA and CDR2 FQGNSA. This chain's CDR3 is CASSLGWLAGVSAADTQYF. CDR3 coding DNA: TGTGCCAGCAGCTTAGGTTGGCTAGCGGGAGTATCTGCGGCAGATACGCAGTATTTT.

The rearrangement joins TRBV3-1 (or the pseudogene TRBV3-2) to TRBJ1-6; D gene ambiguous. Germline V gene data show CDR1 as LGHDT and CDR2 as YNNKEL (reference sequence). The CDR3 consists of 15 residues. V was pared by 4 bases and J by 7 bases, with 14 bases between. The DNA of the CDR3 is TGTGCCAGCAGCCCCGTCCCCCAGAGGAATTCACCCCTCCACTTT. Its translation: CASSPVPQRNSPLHF.